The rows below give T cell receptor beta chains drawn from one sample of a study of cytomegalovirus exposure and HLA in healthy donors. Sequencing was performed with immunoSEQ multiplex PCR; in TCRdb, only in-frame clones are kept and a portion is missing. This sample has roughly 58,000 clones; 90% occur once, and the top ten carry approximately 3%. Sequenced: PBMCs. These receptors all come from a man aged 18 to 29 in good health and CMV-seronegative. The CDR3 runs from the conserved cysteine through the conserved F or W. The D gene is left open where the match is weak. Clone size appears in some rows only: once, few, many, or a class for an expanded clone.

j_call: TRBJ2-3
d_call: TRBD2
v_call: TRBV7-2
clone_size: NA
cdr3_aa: CASSPQAGLAGTDTQYF
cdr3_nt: TGTGCCAGCAGCCCTCAGGCGGGACTAGCGGGGACAGATACGCAGTATTTT

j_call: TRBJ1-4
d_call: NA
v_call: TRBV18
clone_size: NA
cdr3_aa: CASSPPGATNEKLFF
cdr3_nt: TGTGCCAGCTCACCACCCGGTGCAACTAATGAAAAACTGTTTTTT

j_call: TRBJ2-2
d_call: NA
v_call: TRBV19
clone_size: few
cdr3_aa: CASSNPGLTGELFF
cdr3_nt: TGTGCCAGTTCAAATCCCGGACTGACCGGGGAGCTGTTTTTT

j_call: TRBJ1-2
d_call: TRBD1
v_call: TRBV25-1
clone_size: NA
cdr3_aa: CASSDNRGGGSDYGYTF
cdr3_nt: TGTGCCAGCAGTGACAACAGGGGAGGTGGGAGCGACTATGGCTACACCTTC

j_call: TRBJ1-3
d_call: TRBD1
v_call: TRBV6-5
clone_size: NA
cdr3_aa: CASRKGTGKGNTIYF
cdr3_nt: TGTGCCAGCAGAAAAGGGACAGGGAAGGGAAACACCATATATTTT

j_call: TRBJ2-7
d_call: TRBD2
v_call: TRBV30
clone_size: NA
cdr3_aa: CAWKLPRFFSGEQYF
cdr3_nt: TGTGCCTGGAAGCTCCCTAGATTCTTTAGCGGGGAGCAGTACTTC

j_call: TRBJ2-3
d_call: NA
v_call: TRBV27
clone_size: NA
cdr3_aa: CASSLRGGYTDTQYF
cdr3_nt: TGTGCCAGCAGTTTACGCGGCGGCTACACAGATACGCAGTATTTT

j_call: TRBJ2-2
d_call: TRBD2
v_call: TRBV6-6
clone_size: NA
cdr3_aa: CASHPSGRASGELFF
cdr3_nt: TGTGCCAGCCATCCCAGCGGGAGGGCCTCAGGGGAGCTGTTTTTT

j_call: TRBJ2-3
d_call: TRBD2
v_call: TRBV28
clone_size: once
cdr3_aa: CASSSLAGVLDTQYF
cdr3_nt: TGTGCCAGCAGTTCACTAGCGGGAGTACTAGATACGCAGTATTTT

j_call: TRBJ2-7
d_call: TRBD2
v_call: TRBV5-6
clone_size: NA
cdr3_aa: CASSLAGLADYF
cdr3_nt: TGTGCCAGCAGCTTGGCGGGGCTAGCGGACTACTTC

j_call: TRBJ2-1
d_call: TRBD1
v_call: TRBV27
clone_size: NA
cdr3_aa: CASRPLFDRDSYNEQFF
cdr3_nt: TGTGCCAGCAGGCCCCTCTTTGACAGGGACTCCTACAATGAGCAGTTCTTC

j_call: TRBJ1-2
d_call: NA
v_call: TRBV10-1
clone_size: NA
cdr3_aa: CASSQGNYGYTF
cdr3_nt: TGCGCCAGCAGCCAGGGGAACTATGGCTACACCTTC

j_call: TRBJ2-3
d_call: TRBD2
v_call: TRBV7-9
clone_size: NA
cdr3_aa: CASSLASRLAGLDTQYF
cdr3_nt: TGTGCCAGCAGCTTAGCAAGTAGGCTAGCGGGACTGGATACGCAGTATTTT

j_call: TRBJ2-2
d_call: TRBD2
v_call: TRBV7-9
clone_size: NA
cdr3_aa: CASSYGTSGLPGELFF
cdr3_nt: TGTGCCAGCAGCTACGGGACTAGCGGGCTTCCCGGGGAGCTGTTTTTT

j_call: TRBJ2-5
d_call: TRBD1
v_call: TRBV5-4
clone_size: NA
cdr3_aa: CASSSKQGAGRETQYF
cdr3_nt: TGTGCCAGCAGCTCTAAACAGGGGGCGGGACGAGAGACCCAGTACTTC

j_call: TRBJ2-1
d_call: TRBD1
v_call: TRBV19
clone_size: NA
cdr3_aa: CASSPPQDRNSYNEQFF
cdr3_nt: TGTGCCAGTAGTCCGCCCCAGGACAGGAACTCCTACAATGAGCAGTTCTTC

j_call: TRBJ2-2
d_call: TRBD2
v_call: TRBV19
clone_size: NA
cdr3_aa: CASSMVLLAGGPDTGELFF
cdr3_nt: TGTGCCAGTAGTATGGTTCTACTAGCGGGAGGGCCCGACACCGGGGAGCTGTTTTTT

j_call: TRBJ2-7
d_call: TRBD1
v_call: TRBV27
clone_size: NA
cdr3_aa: CASCVTGTGGEQYF
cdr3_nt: TGTGCCAGCTGCGTTACCGGGACAGGGGGCGAGCAGTACTTC

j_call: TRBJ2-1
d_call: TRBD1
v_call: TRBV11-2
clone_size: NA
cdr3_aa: CASGTGPVNEQFF
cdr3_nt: TGTGCCAGCGGGACAGGGCCGGTAAATGAGCAGTTCTTC

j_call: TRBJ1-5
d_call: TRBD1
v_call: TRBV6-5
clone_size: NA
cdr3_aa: CASSDRGLGNQPQHF
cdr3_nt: TGTGCCAGCAGCGACAGGGGTTTGGGCAATCAGCCCCAGCATTTT

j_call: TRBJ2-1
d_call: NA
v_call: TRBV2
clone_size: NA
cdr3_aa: CASSRDSGSYNEQFF
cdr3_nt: TGTGCCAGCAGCCGGGACTCAGGCTCCTACAATGAGCAGTTCTTC

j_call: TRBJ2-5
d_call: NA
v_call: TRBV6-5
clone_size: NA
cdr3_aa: CASGSTEKFFGTQYF
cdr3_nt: TGTGCCAGCGGGTCGACAGAAAAATTTTTTGGGACCCAGTACTTC

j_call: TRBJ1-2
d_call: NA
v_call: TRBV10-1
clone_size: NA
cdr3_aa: CASSEMRGLGNYGYTF
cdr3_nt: TGCGCCAGCAGTGAGATGAGGGGGTTGGGTAACTATGGCTACACCTTC

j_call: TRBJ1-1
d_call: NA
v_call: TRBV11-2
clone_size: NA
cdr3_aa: CASSPRTSNTEAFF
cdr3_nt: TGTGCCAGCAGCCCGCGTACCTCGAACACTGAAGCTTTCTTT

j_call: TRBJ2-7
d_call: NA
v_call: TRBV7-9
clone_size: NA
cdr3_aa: CASRRGQGGYEQYF
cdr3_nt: TGTGCCAGCAGGAGGGGGCAGGGGGGCTACGAGCAGTACTTC

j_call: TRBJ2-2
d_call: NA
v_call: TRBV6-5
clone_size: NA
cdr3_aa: CASGSAGNTGELFF
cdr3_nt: TGTGCCAGCGGGAGCGCGGGGAACACCGGGGAGCTGTTTTTT

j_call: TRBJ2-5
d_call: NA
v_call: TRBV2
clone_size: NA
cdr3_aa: CASRSLGVGRRETQYF
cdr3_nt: TGTGCCAGCAGATCCCTCGGGGTTGGGCGACGAGAGACCCAGTACTTC

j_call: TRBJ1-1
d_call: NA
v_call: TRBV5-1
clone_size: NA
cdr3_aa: CASSLGSGNTEAFF
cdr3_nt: TGCGCCAGCAGCTTGGGATCGGGGAACACTGAAGCTTTCTTT

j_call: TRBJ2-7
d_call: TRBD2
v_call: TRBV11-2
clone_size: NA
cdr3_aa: CASSIGGGTYEQYF
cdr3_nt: TGTGCCAGCAGTATCGGGGGGGGGACTTACGAGCAGTACTTC